This is a list of T cell receptor beta chains from one sample in a study of cytomegalovirus exposure and HLA in healthy donors. Produced via immunoSEQ multiplex PCR; TCRdb's table is partial and in-frame only. The sample holds 250,000 to 350,000 clones, approximately 86% seen once. Sequenced: PBMCs. Source of these receptors: a man aged 30-40 years in good health and CMV-seronegative. The CDR3 runs from the conserved cysteine through the conserved F or W. Each record gives: V gene, clone size, CDR3 protein. Rows may omit the clone size; those that give it use once, few, many or a size class.

TRBV10-3 NA CAISEGIGGYEQYF
TRBV2 NA CASSDTRDDFTEAFF
TRBV2 NA CASSLTGENSPLHF
TRBV27 NA CASSTYLSSQPQHF
TRBV19 once CASSIWGTVNEQFF
TRBV6-6 NA CASSYSEGGAYEQYF
TRBV20-1 NA CSALGAEEQYF
TRBV7-8 NA CASSFGGTNYGYTF
TRBV10-2 NA CASGLDRGESPLHF
TRBV27 NA CASSFKGTGSYEQYF
TRBV6-5 few CASSRQGNTEAFF